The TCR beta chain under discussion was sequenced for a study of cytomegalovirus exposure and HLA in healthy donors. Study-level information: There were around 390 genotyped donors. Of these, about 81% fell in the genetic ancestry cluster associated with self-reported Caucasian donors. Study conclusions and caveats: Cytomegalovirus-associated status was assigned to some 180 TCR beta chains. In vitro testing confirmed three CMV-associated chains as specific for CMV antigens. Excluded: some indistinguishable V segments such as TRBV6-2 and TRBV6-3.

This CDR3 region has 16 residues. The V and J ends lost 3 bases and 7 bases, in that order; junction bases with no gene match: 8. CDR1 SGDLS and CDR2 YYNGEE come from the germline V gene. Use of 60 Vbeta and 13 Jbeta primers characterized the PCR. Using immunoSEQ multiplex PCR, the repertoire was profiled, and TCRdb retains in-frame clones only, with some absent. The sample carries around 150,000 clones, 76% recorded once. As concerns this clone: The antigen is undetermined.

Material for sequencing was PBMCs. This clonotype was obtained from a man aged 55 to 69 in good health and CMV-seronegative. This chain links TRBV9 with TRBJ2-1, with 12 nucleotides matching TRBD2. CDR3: CASSARLAGEVNEQFF. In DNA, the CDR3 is TGTGCCAGCAGCGCCCGACTAGCGGGAGAGGTGAATGAGCAGTTCTTC. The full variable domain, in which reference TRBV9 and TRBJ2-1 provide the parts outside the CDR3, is DSGVTQTPKHLITATGQRVTLRCSPRSGDLSVYWYQQSLDQGLQFLIQYYNGEERAKGNILERFSAQQFPDLHSELNLSSLELGDSALYFCASSARLAGEVNEQFFGPGTRLTVL.